This T cell receptor beta chain was found in a study of T cells in Graves' hyperthyroidism and ophthalmopathy. The germline gives CDR1 MNHEY, CDR2 SVGEGT. Trimming at V came to 0 bases and at J to 2 bases, leaving 7 bases not matched to a gene. The CDR3 length is 16 residues. This clonotype was recorded many times. Its antigen is unidentified. Whole-study results and caveats: Most thyroid clonotypes expanded above 0.001 appeared in blood too.

Every diagnosis used clinical symptoms, serum thyroxine and TRAb, thyroid ultrasound and orbital computed tomography. Amplified regions were TCR beta CDR3 sequences from RNA transcripts. HTBI primers were employed in a first-round RT-PCR of the TCR CDR3. Using its own MiXCR run on the multiplex PCR reads, TCRdb lists one record per CDR3 protein. The sample lists 330,000 or so distinct CDR3 sequences, about a sixth occurring once. This clonotype originated in a woman in her forties with Graves' ophthalmopathy. The sequencing sample was made of blood. This chain links TRBV6-2 or TRBV6-3 with TRBJ2-7; 7 nucleotides align to TRBD2. In nucleotides, the CDR3 is TGTGCCAGCAGTTACTCGAGTACGGGAGGCCCCTACGAGCAGTACTTC. Translation gives CASSYSSTGGPYEQYF.